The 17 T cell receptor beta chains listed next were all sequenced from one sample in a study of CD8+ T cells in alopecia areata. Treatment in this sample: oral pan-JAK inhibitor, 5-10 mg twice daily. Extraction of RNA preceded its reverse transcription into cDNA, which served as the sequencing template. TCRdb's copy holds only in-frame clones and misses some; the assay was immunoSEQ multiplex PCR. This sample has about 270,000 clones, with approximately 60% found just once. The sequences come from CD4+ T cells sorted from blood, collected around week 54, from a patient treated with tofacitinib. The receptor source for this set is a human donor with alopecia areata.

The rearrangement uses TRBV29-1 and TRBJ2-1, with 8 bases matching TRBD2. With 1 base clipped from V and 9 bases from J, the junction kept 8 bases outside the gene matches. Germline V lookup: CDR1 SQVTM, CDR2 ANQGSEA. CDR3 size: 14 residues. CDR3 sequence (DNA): TGCAGCGTTGAAGTGGGCTTTAGCGGGGTTGAGCAGTTCTTC. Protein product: CSVEVGFSGVEQFF.

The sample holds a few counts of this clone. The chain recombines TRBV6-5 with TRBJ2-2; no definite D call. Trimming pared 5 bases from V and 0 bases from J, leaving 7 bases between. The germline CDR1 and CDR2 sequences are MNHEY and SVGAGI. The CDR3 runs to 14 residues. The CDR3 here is CASSPNTNTGELFF. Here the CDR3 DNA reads TGTGCCAGCAGTCCCAATACGAACACCGGGGAGCTGTTTTTT.

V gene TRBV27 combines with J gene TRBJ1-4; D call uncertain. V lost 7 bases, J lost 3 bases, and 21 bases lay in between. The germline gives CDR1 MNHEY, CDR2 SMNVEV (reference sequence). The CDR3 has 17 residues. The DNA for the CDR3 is TGTGCCAGCAAGCGGGTGAGGGTTGATAAAGCTAATGAAAAACTGTTTTTT. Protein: CASKRVRVDKANEKLFF. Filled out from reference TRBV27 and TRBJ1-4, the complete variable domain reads EAQVTQNPRYLITVTGKKLTVTCSQNMNHEYMSWYRQDPGLGLRQIYYSMNVEVTDKGDVPEGYKVSRKEKRNFPLILESPSPNQTSLYFCASKRVRVDKANEKLFFGSGTQLSVL.

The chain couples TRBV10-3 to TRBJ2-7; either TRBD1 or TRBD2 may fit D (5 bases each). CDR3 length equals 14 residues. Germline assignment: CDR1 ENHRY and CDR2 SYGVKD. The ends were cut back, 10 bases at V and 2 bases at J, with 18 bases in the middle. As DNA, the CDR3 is TGTGCCACGAATAAGCTGGGGGAAGCCTACGAGCAGTACTTC. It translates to CATNKLGEAYEQYF.

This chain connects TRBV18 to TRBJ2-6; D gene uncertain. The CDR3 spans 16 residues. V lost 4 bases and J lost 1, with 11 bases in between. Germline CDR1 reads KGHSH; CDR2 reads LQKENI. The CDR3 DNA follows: TGTGCCAGCTCACTCTTAGACGGATCTGGGGCCAACGTCCTGACTTTC. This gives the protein CASSLLDGSGANVLTF.

CDR3 in amino acids: CASSGNREMAEAFF. As DNA, the CDR3 is TGTGCCAGCAGTGGAAACAGGGAGATGGCTGAAGCTTTCTTT. The chain carries TRBV25-1 and TRBJ1-1; possibly TRBD1 for D (6 bases). Germline V CDR1 and CDR2: MGHDK, SYGVNS. Trimming removed 4 bases at V and 6 bases at J, with 15 bases between. The CDR3 has 14 residues.

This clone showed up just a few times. CDR3 residues: CASSIAGPLTDTQYF. Here the CDR3 DNA reads TGTGCCAGTAGTATCGCAGGGCCCCTCACAGATACGCAGTATTTT. This chain joins TRBV19 and TRBJ2-3, with D possibly TRBD1 on 5 matching bases. Looked up from germline, CDR1 is LNHDA and CDR2 is SQIVND (reference sequence). This CDR3 has 15 residues. The V end lost 3 bases, the J end lost 2 bases, and 12 bases lay between the germline ends.

The CDR3: CSVSHSGANVLTF. CDR3 nucleotide sequence: TGCAGCGTTTCTCACTCTGGGGCCAACGTCCTGACTTTC. V is TRBV29-1 and J is TRBJ2-6; no firm D call. Germline V gene data show CDR1 as SQVTM and CDR2 as ANQGSEA. Trimming left V 5 bases short and J 0 bases short, with 5 bases between. This CDR3 contains 13 residues.

CDR3 DNA sequence: TGTGCCAGCAGCTTAGCGGTTGACAGGGCTTACACTGAAGCTTTCTTT. Its protein product is CASSLAVDRAYTEAFF. V gene TRBV7-2 combines with J gene TRBJ1-1, with TRBD1 identical over 7 bases. The V gene end was trimmed by 0 bases and the J gene end by 3 bases; junction bases not matched to a gene: 7. Per the germline V gene, CDR1 is SGHTA and CDR2 is FQGNSA. The CDR3 totals 16 residues.

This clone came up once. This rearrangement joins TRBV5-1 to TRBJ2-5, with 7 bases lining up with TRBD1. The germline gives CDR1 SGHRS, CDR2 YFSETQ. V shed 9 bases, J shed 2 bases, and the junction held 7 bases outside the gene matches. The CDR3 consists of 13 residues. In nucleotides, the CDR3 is TGCGCCACCAGGGGACAGTCACAAGAGACCCAGTACTTC. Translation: CATRGQSQETQYF.

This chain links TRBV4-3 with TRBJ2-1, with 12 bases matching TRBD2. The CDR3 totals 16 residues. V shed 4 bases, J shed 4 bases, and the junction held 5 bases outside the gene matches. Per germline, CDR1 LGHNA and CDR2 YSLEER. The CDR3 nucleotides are TGCGCCAGCAGCCTGACTAGCGGGGGATCTTACAATGAGCAGTTCTTC. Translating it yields CASSLTSGGSYNEQFF.

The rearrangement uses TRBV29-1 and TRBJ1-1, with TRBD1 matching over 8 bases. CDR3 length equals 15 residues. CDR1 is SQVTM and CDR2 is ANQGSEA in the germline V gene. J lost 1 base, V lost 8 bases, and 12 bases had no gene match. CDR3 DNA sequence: TGCAGCCTAAGGACAGGGAGCCTTCCGAACACTGAAGCTTTCTTT. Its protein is CSLRTGSLPNTEAFF. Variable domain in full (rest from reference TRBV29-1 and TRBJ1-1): SAVISQKPSRDICQRGTSLTIQCQVDSQVTMMFWYRQQPGQSLTLIATANQGSEATYESGFVIDKFPISRPNLTFSTLTVSNMSPEDSSIYLCSLRTGSLPNTEAFFGQGTRLTVV.

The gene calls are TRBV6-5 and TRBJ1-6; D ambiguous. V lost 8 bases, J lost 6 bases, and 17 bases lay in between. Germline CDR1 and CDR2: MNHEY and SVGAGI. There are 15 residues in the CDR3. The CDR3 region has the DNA TGTGCCAGCGGCCCACGGCGTGTTGCTAATTCACCCCTCCACTTT. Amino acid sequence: CASGPRRVANSPLHF.

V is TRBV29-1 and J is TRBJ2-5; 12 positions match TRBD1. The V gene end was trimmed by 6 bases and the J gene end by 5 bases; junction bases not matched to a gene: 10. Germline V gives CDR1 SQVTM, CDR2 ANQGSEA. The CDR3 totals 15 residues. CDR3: CSVLRDRGLWETQYF. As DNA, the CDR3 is TGCAGCGTGCTCCGGGACAGGGGGCTCTGGGAGACCCAGTACTTC.

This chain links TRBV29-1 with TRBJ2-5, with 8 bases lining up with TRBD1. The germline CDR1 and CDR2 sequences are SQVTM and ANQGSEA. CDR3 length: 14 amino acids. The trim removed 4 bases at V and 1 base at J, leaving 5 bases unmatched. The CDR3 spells CSVGQGARQETQYF. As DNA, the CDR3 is TGCAGCGTTGGGCAGGGGGCGCGCCAAGAGACCCAGTACTTC. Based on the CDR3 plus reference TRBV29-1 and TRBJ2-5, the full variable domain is SAVISQKPSRDICQRGTSLTIQCQVDSQVTMMFWYRQQPGQSLTLIATANQGSEATYESGFVIDKFPISRPNLTFSTLTVSNMSPEDSSIYLCSVGQGARQETQYFGPGTRLLVL.

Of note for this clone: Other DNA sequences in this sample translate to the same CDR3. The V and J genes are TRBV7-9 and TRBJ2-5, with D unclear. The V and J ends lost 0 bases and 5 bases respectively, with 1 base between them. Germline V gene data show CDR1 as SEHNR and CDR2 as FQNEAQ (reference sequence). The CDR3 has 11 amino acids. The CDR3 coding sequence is TGTGCCAGCAGCTTAGCGGAGACCCAGTACTTC. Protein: CASSLAETQYF.

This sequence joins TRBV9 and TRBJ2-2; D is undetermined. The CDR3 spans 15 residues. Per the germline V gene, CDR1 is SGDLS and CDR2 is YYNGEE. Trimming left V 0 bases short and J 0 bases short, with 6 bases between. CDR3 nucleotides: TGTGCCAGCAGCGTAGGGGCACCGAACACCGGGGAGCTGTTTTTT. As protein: CASSVGAPNTGELFF. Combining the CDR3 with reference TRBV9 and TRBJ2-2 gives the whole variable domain DSGVTQTPKHLITATGQRVTLRCSPRSGDLSVYWYQQSLDQGLQFLIQYYNGEERAKGNILERFSAQQFPDLHSELNLSSLELGDSALYFCASSVGAPNTGELFFGEGSRLTVL.